This is a list of T cell receptor beta chains from one sample in a study of tumor and adjacent non-tumor tissue in lung cancer. TCRdb passed the multiplex PCR reads through MiXCR, listing each CDR3 protein once. The sample shows 120,000 or so distinct CDR3 sequences, about 66% of them seen only once. Input material: lung tumor tissue. The receptors here all came from a man aged 30-40 years with non-small cell lung cancer. The CDR3 runs from the conserved cysteine through the conserved F or W. The D gene is left open where the match is weak. The size field is filled for only some rows; it gives once, few, many or a size class.

d_gene: TRBD1; j_gene: TRBJ2-7; abundance: NA; v_gene: TRBV12-3/TRBV12-4; CDR3aa: CASSDRESYEQYF; CDR3nt: TGTGCCAGCAGCGACAGGGAGTCCTACGAGCAGTACTTC
d_gene: NA; j_gene: TRBJ2-5; abundance: NA; v_gene: TRBV11-2; CDR3aa: CVSSSPGTPQETQYF; CDR3nt: TGTGTCAGCAGCTCCCCCGGGACACCGCAAGAGACCCAGTACTTC
d_gene: NA; j_gene: TRBJ2-1; abundance: NA; v_gene: TRBV29-1; CDR3aa: CSVEDPGHGVQETQFF; CDR3nt: TGCAGCGTTGAAGACCCGGGACACGGGGTTCAAGAGACCCAGTTCTTC
d_gene: NA; j_gene: TRBJ2-3; abundance: NA; v_gene: TRBV18; CDR3aa: CASSPGVSTDTQYF; CDR3nt: TGTGCCAGCTCCCCCGGAGTATCCACAGATACGCAGTATTTT
d_gene: NA; j_gene: TRBJ1-1; abundance: NA; v_gene: TRBV11-1; CDR3aa: CASSEKRGEYTNTEAFF; CDR3nt: TGTGCCAGCAGCGAAAAGAGAGGGGAGTACACGAACACTGAAGCTTTCTTT
d_gene: NA; j_gene: TRBJ2-3; abundance: few; v_gene: TRBV5-1; CDR3aa: CASSNLIGGPSTDTQYF; CDR3nt: TGCGCCAGCAGCAACCTAATTGGCGGGCCTAGCACAGATACGCAGTATTTT
d_gene: TRBD2; j_gene: TRBJ2-7; abundance: NA; v_gene: TRBV28; CDR3aa: CASSHGLAGTYEQYF; CDR3nt: TGTGCCAGCAGCCATGGACTAGCGGGAACATACGAGCAGTACTTC
d_gene: TRBD1; j_gene: TRBJ1-2; abundance: NA; v_gene: TRBV6-5; CDR3aa: CASRLDREAKHGYTF; CDR3nt: TGTGCCAGCAGACTCGACAGGGAAGCTAAGCATGGCTACACCTTC
d_gene: TRBD2; j_gene: TRBJ2-2; abundance: NA; v_gene: TRBV20-1; CDR3aa: CGARDEKRGNIGELFF; CDR3nt: TGCGGTGCTAGAGATGAAAAGCGGGGTAACATCGGGGAGCTGTTTTTT
d_gene: NA; j_gene: TRBJ2-1; abundance: NA; v_gene: TRBV21-1; CDR3aa: CASSKVLLKGGSYNEQFF; CDR3nt: TGTGCCAGCAGCAAAGTGCTATTGAAGGGGGGATCCTACAATGAGCAGTTCTTC
d_gene: TRBD2; j_gene: TRBJ2-3; abundance: NA; v_gene: TRBV24-1; CDR3aa: CATSDSTSGSSDTKYF; CDR3nt: TGTGCCACTAGTGATTCGACTAGCGGGAGTTCGGATACGAAGTATTTT
d_gene: NA; j_gene: TRBJ1-4; abundance: NA; v_gene: TRBV29-1; CDR3aa: CSVETRAAGEKLFF; CDR3nt: TGCAGCGTTGAGACACGGGCGGCCGGGGAAAAACTGTTTTTT
d_gene: TRBD1; j_gene: TRBJ2-7; abundance: many; v_gene: TRBV5-4; CDR3aa: CASSPGQGDEQYF; CDR3nt: TGTGCCAGCAGCCCCGGACAGGGCGACGAGCAGTACTTC
d_gene: NA; j_gene: TRBJ2-1; abundance: many; v_gene: TRBV12-5; CDR3aa: CASGFVEEQFF; CDR3nt: TGTGCTAGTGGTTTTGTGGAAGAGCAGTTCTTC
d_gene: NA; j_gene: TRBJ1-1; abundance: many; v_gene: TRBV10-3; CDR3aa: CAISAWGNTEAFF; CDR3nt: TGTGCCATCAGTGCATGGGGTAACACTGAAGCTTTCTTT
d_gene: NA; j_gene: TRBJ2-1; abundance: NA; v_gene: TRBV11-2; CDR3aa: CASSPHWTIKQFF; CDR3nt: TGTGCCAGCAGCCCACACTGGACGATAAAGCAGTTCTTC
d_gene: NA; j_gene: TRBJ2-7; abundance: NA; v_gene: TRBV5-5; CDR3aa: CASSSLGDNSCEQYF; CDR3nt: TGTGCTAGCAGCTCCCTTGGGGACAACTCCTGCGAGCAGTACTTC
d_gene: NA; j_gene: TRBJ2-1; abundance: NA; v_gene: TRBV20-1; CDR3aa: CSADSGTWFQQFF; CDR3nt: TGCAGTGCTGATTCCGGGACATGGTTTCAGCAGTTCTTC
d_gene: NA; j_gene: TRBJ2-7; abundance: many; v_gene: TRBV20-1; CDR3aa: CSASKPPFTVEQYF; CDR3nt: TGCAGTGCTAGTAAACCTCCTTTTACGGTCGAGCAGTACTTC
d_gene: NA; j_gene: TRBJ2-3; abundance: NA; v_gene: TRBV11-2; CDR3aa: CASSSTVRADTQYF; CDR3nt: TGTGCCAGCAGCTCCACGGTGAGAGCAGATACGCAGTATTTT
d_gene: NA; j_gene: TRBJ2-7; abundance: once; v_gene: TRBV6-5; CDR3aa: CASSPRGTGNYELYF; CDR3nt: TGTGCCAGCAGTCCCCGTGGTACAGGGAACTACGAGCTATACTTC
d_gene: NA; j_gene: TRBJ1-3; abundance: NA; v_gene: TRBV6-1; CDR3aa: CASMDRIGNTIYF; CDR3nt: TGTGCCAGCATGGATAGAATCGGAAACACCATATATTTT
d_gene: TRBD1; j_gene: TRBJ1-2; abundance: many; v_gene: TRBV6-5; CDR3aa: CASTGGQGLRGYTF; CDR3nt: TGTGCCAGCACTGGGGGACAGGGGCTACGGGGCTACACCTTC
d_gene: TRBD2; j_gene: TRBJ2-5; abundance: few; v_gene: TRBV5-4; CDR3aa: CASSLAGTSGRETQYF; CDR3nt: TGTGCCAGCAGCTTGGCCGGGACTAGCGGGAGAGAGACCCAGTACTTC
d_gene: TRBD1; j_gene: TRBJ2-2; abundance: NA; v_gene: TRBV20-1; CDR3aa: CSAQRVDTGELIF; CDR3nt: TGCAGTGCCCAGAGAGTGGACACAGGGGAGCTGATTTTT
d_gene: NA; j_gene: TRBJ2-5; abundance: NA; v_gene: TRBV5-4; CDR3aa: CANSLAVQETQNF; CDR3nt: TGTGCCAACAGCTTGGCGGTACAAGAGACTCAGAACTTC
d_gene: NA; j_gene: TRBJ2-1; abundance: NA; v_gene: TRBV20-1; CDR3aa: CSAVGGEQFF; CDR3nt: TGCAGTGCTGTTGGCGGCGAGCAGTTTTTC
d_gene: NA; j_gene: TRBJ1-1; abundance: NA; v_gene: TRBV2; CDR3aa: CASLQRQGNTEAFF; CDR3nt: TGTGCCAGCCTGCAACGCCAGGGGAACACTGAAGCTTTCTTT
d_gene: TRBD2; j_gene: TRBJ2-1; abundance: NA; v_gene: TRBV20-1; CDR3aa: CSARGIQREKNEQFF; CDR3nt: TGCAGTGCTAGAGGTATACAGCGGGAGAAGAATGAGCAGTTCTTC
d_gene: TRBD2; j_gene: TRBJ2-1; abundance: once; v_gene: TRBV10-2; CDR3aa: CVSNESGGGFYNEQFF; CDR3nt: TGCGTCAGCAATGAGTCCGGCGGGGGTTTCTACAATGAGCAGTTCTTC
d_gene: NA; j_gene: TRBJ1-2; abundance: NA; v_gene: TRBV20-1; CDR3aa: CSAPSTGGVAGHCGYTF; CDR3nt: TGCAGTGCGCCATCGACTGGTGGTGTCGCCGGGCACTGTGGCTACACCTTC
d_gene: NA; j_gene: TRBJ2-6; abundance: NA; v_gene: TRBV25-1; CDR3aa: CASSNSGANVLTF; CDR3nt: TGTGCCAGCAGTAACTCTGGGGCCAACGTCCTGACTTTC
d_gene: TRBD2; j_gene: TRBJ2-3; abundance: NA; v_gene: TRBV4-1; CDR3aa: CVSSQVSGRADTDTQYF; CDR3nt: TGCGTCAGCAGTCAAGTTAGCGGGAGGGCCGACACGGATACGCAGTATTTT
d_gene: TRBD1; j_gene: TRBJ2-5; abundance: many; v_gene: TRBV24-1; CDR3aa: CATSDPPGTGIRETQYF; CDR3nt: TGTGCCACCAGTGATCCTCCCGGGACAGGGATTCGGGAGACCCAGTACTTC
d_gene: TRBD2; j_gene: TRBJ2-7; abundance: NA; v_gene: TRBV20-1; CDR3aa: CSVRSLAGDSYEQYF; CDR3nt: TGCAGTGTTAGAAGTCTAGCGGGCGATTCCTACGAGCAGTACTTC
d_gene: TRBD1; j_gene: TRBJ1-6; abundance: NA; v_gene: TRBV12-3/TRBV12-4; CDR3aa: CASSPGTGYNSPLHF; CDR3nt: TGTGCCAGCAGCCCCGGGACAGGGTACAATTCACCCCTCCACTTT
d_gene: NA; j_gene: TRBJ1-6; abundance: NA; v_gene: TRBV20-1; CDR3aa: CCARPRVPPQYLPLHF; CDR3nt: TGCTGTGCTAGACCCAGGGTTCCGCCCCAATATTTACCCCTCCACTTT
d_gene: NA; j_gene: TRBJ1-6; abundance: many; v_gene: TRBV4-1; CDR3aa: CASSQGWGDNSPLHF; CDR3nt: TGCGCCAGCAGCCAAGGGTGGGGGGACAATTCACCCCTCCACTTT
d_gene: TRBD2; j_gene: TRBJ2-1; abundance: NA; v_gene: TRBV24-1; CDR3aa: CATSDWGASGRGEQFF; CDR3nt: TGTGCCACCAGTGATTGGGGGGCTAGCGGGAGGGGGGAGCAGTTCTTC
d_gene: TRBD1; j_gene: TRBJ1-5; abundance: NA; v_gene: TRBV10-3; CDR3aa: CASAPEQGFAQPQHF; CDR3nt: TGTGCCTCCGCTCCGGAACAGGGGTTTGCTCAGCCCCAGCATTTT
d_gene: NA; j_gene: TRBJ1-2; abundance: NA; v_gene: TRBV6-6; CDR3aa: CASVMGGGYIF; CDR3nt: TGTGCCAGCGTGATGGGGGGTGGCTACATCTTC
d_gene: NA; j_gene: TRBJ2-1; abundance: many; v_gene: TRBV29-1; CDR3aa: CSVEVWRNEQFF; CDR3nt: TGCAGCGTTGAAGTTTGGAGGAATGAGCAGTTCTTC
d_gene: NA; j_gene: TRBJ2-5; abundance: NA; v_gene: TRBV24-1; CDR3aa: CTTSDPQGGLQEIQYF; CDR3nt: TGTACCACCAGTGATCCGCAGGGAGGACTCCAAGAGATCCAGTACTTC
d_gene: NA; j_gene: TRBJ1-5; abundance: NA; v_gene: TRBV7-2; CDR3aa: CASSLDPQPQHF; CDR3nt: TGTGCCAGCAGCTTAGATCCCCAGCCCCAGCATTTT
d_gene: TRBD2; j_gene: TRBJ2-7; abundance: many; v_gene: TRBV12-3/TRBV12-4; CDR3aa: CASSLTSGSSYEQYF; CDR3nt: TGTGCCAGCAGTTTAACTAGCGGGAGCTCCTACGAGCAGTACTTC
d_gene: NA; j_gene: TRBJ2-1; abundance: many; v_gene: TRBV20-1; CDR3aa: CSARDWSSYNEQFF; CDR3nt: TGCAGTGCTAGAGACTGGAGCTCCTACAATGAGCAGTTCTTC
d_gene: NA; j_gene: TRBJ1-1; abundance: NA; v_gene: TRBV7-9; CDR3aa: CASSSPRGGAFF; CDR3nt: TGTGCCAGCAGCTCACCGCGGGGCGGGGCTTTCTTT
d_gene: NA; j_gene: TRBJ2-3; abundance: NA; v_gene: TRBV6-5; CDR3aa: CASGYSGGSADTQYF; CDR3nt: TGTGCCAGCGGTTACTCTGGGGGGAGCGCAGATACGCAGTATTTT
d_gene: NA; j_gene: TRBJ1-2; abundance: many; v_gene: TRBV4-3; CDR3aa: CASSPRTAYGYTF; CDR3nt: TGCGCCAGCAGCCCACGGACAGCATATGGCTACACCTTC
d_gene: NA; j_gene: TRBJ1-1; abundance: NA; v_gene: TRBV6-5; CDR3aa: CASSYSKFRRDAFF; CDR3nt: TGTGCCAGCAGTTACTCGAAATTCCGCAGGGACGCTTTCTTT
d_gene: NA; j_gene: TRBJ1-2; abundance: NA; v_gene: TRBV12-3/TRBV12-4; CDR3aa: CVSNRDGSFHTF; CDR3nt: TGTGTCAGCAACCGGGACGGAAGTTTTCACACCTTC
d_gene: TRBD2; j_gene: TRBJ2-3; abundance: NA; v_gene: TRBV14; CDR3aa: CVSCYAGGADTQYF; CDR3nt: TGTGTCAGCTGTTACGCGGGGGGCGCAGATACGCAGTATTTT
d_gene: NA; j_gene: TRBJ1-1; abundance: once; v_gene: TRBV11-2; CDR3aa: CASSLVLTWGGYTVAFF; CDR3nt: TGTGCCAGCAGCTTAGTGTTGACATGGGGCGGATACACTGTAGCTTTCTTT
d_gene: NA; j_gene: TRBJ2-1; abundance: NA; v_gene: TRBV24-1; CDR3aa: CATSQGSGTNEQFF; CDR3nt: TGTGCCACATCTCAGGGGTCAGGAACCAATGAGCAGTTCTTC
d_gene: NA; j_gene: TRBJ2-2; abundance: NA; v_gene: TRBV24-1; CDR3aa: CAISDSGGTGELFF; CDR3nt: TGTGCCATCAGTGATTCCGGGGGTACCGGGGAGCTGTTTTTT
d_gene: NA; j_gene: TRBJ2-3; abundance: NA; v_gene: TRBV4-3; CDR3aa: CANSRSNVDTQYF; CDR3nt: TGCGCCAACAGTCGGTCGAACGTGGATACGCAGTATTTT
d_gene: NA; j_gene: TRBJ2-5; abundance: NA; v_gene: TRBV11-2; CDR3aa: CASSELSSELGTQYF; CDR3nt: TGTGCCAGCAGCGAGTTAAGTAGCGAACTGGGTACCCAGTACTTC
d_gene: NA; j_gene: TRBJ2-3; abundance: NA; v_gene: TRBV5-1; CDR3aa: CANSFRDLTDTQYF; CDR3nt: TGCGCCAACAGCTTCCGGGACCTCACAGATACGCAGTATTTT
d_gene: NA; j_gene: TRBJ2-1; abundance: NA; v_gene: TRBV11-2; CDR3aa: CANSLDASWPYNEQFF; CDR3nt: TGTGCCAACAGCTTAGATGCTAGCTGGCCCTACAATGAGCAGTTCTTC
d_gene: NA; j_gene: TRBJ1-2; abundance: few; v_gene: TRBV5-1; CDR3aa: CASSQGTFYGYTF; CDR3nt: TGCGCCAGCAGCCAGGGGACCTTCTATGGCTACACCTTC